Listed here are 8 T cell receptor beta chains from one sample, sequenced in a study of neurological immune-mediated disorders. Each CDR3 protein is one row after TCRdb ran MiXCR on the 5' RACE reads. The sample holds under 40,000 distinct CDR3 sequences, about 7% seen once. The sequencing sample was made of CD4+ T cells from blood. The receptors come from a man over 45 in good health.

This clonotype occurred many times. This chain uses TRBV28 with TRBJ1-2; the D is unclear. The CDR3 extends over 14 amino acids. The ends were cut back, 2 bases at V and 0 bases at J, with 7 bases in the middle. CDR1 is MDHEN, CDR2 SYDVKM, per germline. The CDR3 loop is CASSLPRSNYGYTF. The DNA of the CDR3 is TGTGCCAGCAGTTTACCACGGTCTAACTATGGCTACACCTTC.

This clonotype was seen repeatedly, ten times or more. The V and J genes are TRBV27 and TRBJ2-1; TRBD2 agrees at 7 bases. With 5 bases clipped from V and 0 bases from J, the junction kept 7 bases outside the gene matches. This CDR3 has 16 residues. CDR1 MNHEY and CDR2 SMNVEV come from the germline V gene (reference sequence). The CDR3 DNA reads as TGTGCCAGCAGTCCCCTCCGCGGGAGCTCCTACAATGAGCAGTTCTTC. Protein sequence: CASSPLRGSSYNEQFF.

This clonotype came up many times. The V gene is TRBV20-1, the J gene TRBJ2-7; D could derive from TRBD1 or TRBD2 (5 bases each). The CDR3 is made up of 13 amino acids. Trimming pared 7 bases from V and 2 bases from J, leaving 15 bases between. The germline CDR1 and CDR2 sequences are DFQATT and SNEGSKA (reference sequence). The CDR3 bases are TGCAGTGTTTCCGGGACGGACCCCTACGAGCAGTACTTC. Its translation: CSVSGTDPYEQYF.

This clonotype was recorded at least ten times. The V and J genes are TRBV7-2 and TRBJ2-1; D is unresolved. V lost 5 bases to trimming and J lost 9 bases, with 11 bases between them. The CDR3 spans 12 residues. The germline gives CDR1 SGHTA, CDR2 FQGNSA. In DNA form, the CDR3 reads TGTGCCAGCAGCAGTGACCTGGGTGAGCAGTTCTTC. Translating it yields CASSSDLGEQFF.

This clonotype was detected ten times or more. The chain is built from TRBV27 and TRBJ1-1; possibly TRBD1 for D (5 bases). The V gene's germline CDR1 is MNHEY and CDR2 SMNVEV (reference sequence). V was cut by 2 bases and J by 0 bases, with 22 bases left in between. The CDR3 contains 19 residues. CDR3 loop: CASSLLGGWRGGMNTEAFF. The CDR3, as DNA: TGTGCCAGCAGTTTACTTGGTGGGTGGAGGGGCGGGATGAACACTGAAGCTTTCTTT.

This clonotype occurred many times. This chain links TRBV27 with TRBJ2-1; D gene ambiguous. Germline V gene lookup returns CDR1 MNHEY and CDR2 SMNVEV (reference sequence). CDR3 length: 15 amino acids. Trimming left V 4 bases short and J 5 bases short, with 15 bases between. The CDR3 protein is CASSSPLVRHNEQFF. The CDR3 DNA follows: TGTGCCAGCAGTTCCCCTTTGGTGAGGCACAATGAGCAGTTCTTC.

The sample holds many counts of this clonotype. The CDR3 is CASSRGRTYNEQFF. As DNA, the CDR3 is TGTGCCAGCAGCCGAGGGCGCACATACAATGAGCAGTTCTTC. The chain joins TRBV7-3 to TRBJ2-1; perhaps TRBD2 as D (5 bases). The CDR3 has 14 residues. Germline values: CDR1 SGHTA, CDR2 FQGTGA. V dropped 5 bases and J dropped 4 bases, with 12 bases sitting between them.

Ten or more counts support this clonotype. The chain has TRBV7-2 and TRBJ2-7; 12 bases agree with TRBD2. The CDR3 runs 15 residues. V lost 5 bases to trimming and J lost 7 bases; unmatched junction nucleotides: 9. Germline assignment: CDR1 SGHTA and CDR2 FQGNSA. The CDR3 DNA reads as TGTGCCAGCAGCCTAGGACTAGCGGGGCAAAAGGAGCAGTACTTC. Translating it yields CASSLGLAGQKEQYF.